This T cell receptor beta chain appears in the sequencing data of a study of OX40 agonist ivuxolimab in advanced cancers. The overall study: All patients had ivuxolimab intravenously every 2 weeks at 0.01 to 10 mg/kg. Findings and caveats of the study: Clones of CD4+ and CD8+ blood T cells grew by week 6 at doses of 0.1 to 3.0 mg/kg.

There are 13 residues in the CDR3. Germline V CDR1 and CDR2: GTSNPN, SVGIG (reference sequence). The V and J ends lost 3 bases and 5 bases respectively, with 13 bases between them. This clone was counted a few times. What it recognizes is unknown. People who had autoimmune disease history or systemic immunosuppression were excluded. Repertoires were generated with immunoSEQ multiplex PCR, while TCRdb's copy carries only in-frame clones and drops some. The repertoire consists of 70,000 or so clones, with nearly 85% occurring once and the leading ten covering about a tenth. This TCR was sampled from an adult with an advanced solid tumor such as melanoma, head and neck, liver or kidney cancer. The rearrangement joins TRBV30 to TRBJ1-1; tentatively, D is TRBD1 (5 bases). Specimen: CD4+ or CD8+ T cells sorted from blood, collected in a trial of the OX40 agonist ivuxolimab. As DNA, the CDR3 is TGTGCCTGGAGCAGACCGGGACGGACTGAAGCTTTCTTT. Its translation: CAWSRPGRTEAFF. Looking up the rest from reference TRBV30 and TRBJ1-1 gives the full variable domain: SQTIHQWPATLVQPVGSPLSLECTVEGTSNPNLYWYRQAAGRGLQLLFYSVGIGQISSEVPQNLSASRPQDRQFILSSKKLLLSDSGFYLCAWSRPGRTEAFFGQGTRLTVV.